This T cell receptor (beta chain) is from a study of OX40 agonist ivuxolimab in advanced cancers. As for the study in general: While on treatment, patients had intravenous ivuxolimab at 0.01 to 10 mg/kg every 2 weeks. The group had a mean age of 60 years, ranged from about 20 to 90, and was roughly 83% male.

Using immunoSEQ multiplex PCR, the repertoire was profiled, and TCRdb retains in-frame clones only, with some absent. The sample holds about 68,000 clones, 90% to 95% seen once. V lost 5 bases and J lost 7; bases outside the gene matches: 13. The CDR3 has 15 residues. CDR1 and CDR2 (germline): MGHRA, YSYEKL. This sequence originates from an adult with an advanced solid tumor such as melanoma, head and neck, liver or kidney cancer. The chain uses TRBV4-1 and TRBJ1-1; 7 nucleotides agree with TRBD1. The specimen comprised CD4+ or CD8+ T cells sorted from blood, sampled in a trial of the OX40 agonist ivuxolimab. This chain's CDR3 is CASSDFPGGTIEAFF. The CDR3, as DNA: TGCGCCAGCAGCGATTTTCCAGGGGGGACCATTGAAGCTTTCTTT.